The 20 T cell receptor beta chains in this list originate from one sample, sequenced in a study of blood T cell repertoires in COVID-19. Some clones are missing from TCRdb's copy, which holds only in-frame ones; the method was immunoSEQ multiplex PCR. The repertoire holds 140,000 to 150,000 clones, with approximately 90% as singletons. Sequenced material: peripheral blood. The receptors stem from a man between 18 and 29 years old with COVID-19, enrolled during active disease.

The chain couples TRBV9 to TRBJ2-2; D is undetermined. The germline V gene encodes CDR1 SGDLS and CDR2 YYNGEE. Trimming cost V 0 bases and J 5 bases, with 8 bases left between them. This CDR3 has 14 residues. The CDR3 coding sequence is TGTGCCAGCAGCGTAGTCGTTACAACCGGGGAGCTGTTTTTT. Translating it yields CASSVVVTTGELFF.

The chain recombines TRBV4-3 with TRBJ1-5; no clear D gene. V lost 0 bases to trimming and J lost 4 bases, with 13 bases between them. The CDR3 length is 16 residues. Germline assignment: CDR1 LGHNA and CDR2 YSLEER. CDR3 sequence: CASSQEYRGWNQPQHF. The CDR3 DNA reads TGCGCCAGCAGCCAAGAGTACCGAGGATGGAATCAGCCCCAGCATTTT.

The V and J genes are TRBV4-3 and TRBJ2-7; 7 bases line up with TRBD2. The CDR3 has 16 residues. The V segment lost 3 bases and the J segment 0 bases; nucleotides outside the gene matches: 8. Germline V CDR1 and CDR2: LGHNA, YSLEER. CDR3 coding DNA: TGCGCCAGCAGCCAGGGACTACCGAACCCCTCCTACGAGCAGTACTTC. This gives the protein CASSQGLPNPSYEQYF.

CDR3 region: CASSNRGRTYEQYF. The DNA of the CDR3 is TGTGCCAGCAGCAACAGGGGGAGGACCTACGAGCAGTACTTC. The V call is TRBV6-5, the J call TRBJ2-7; TRBD1 matches 8 bases. The germline gives CDR1 MNHEY, CDR2 SVGAGI. J was trimmed by 2 bases and V by 6 bases; bases with no gene match: 6. This CDR3 region has 14 residues.

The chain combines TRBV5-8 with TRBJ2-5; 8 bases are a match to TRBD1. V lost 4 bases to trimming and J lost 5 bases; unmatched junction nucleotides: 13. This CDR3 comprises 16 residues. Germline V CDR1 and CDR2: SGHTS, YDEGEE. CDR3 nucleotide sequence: TGTGCCAGCAGCCTGTGGCCAGGGGGCACGGGGGAGACCCAGTACTTC. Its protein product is CASSLWPGGTGETQYF.

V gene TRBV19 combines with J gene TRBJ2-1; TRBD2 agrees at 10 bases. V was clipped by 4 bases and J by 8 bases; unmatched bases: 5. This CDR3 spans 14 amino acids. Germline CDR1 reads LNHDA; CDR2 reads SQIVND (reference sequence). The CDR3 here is CASSRASGSHEQFF. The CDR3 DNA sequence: TGTGCCAGTAGTAGGGCTAGCGGGAGCCATGAGCAGTTCTTC.

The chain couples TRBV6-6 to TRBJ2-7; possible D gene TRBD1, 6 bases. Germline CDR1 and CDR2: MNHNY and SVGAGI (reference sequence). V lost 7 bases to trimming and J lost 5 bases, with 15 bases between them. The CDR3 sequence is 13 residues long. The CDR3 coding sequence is TGTGCCAGCACGATTACAGGGTTCCACGAGCAGTACTTC. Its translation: CASTITGFHEQYF.

DNA of the CDR3: TGTGCCAGCAGCTTGGGACAGGGCAGCGAGCAGTACTTC. This encodes CASSLGQGSEQYF. The rearrangement uses TRBV5-6 and TRBJ2-7; 7 bases are shared with TRBD1. Unmatched junction bases numbered 3, after V lost 0 bases and J lost 6 bases. Germline V CDR1 and CDR2: SGHDT, YYEEEE. The CDR3 contains 13 residues.

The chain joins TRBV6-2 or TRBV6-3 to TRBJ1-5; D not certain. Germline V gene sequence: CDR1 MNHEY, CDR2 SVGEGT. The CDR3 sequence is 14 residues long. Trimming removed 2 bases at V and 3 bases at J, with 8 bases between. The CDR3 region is CASSYVETNQPQHF. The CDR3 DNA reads TGTGCCAGCAGTTACGTGGAGACCAATCAGCCCCAGCATTTT.

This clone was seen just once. The CDR3 region has the DNA TGTGCCAGCAGCCGACGGGGGGACAGGGATAACAATGAGCAGTTCTTC. Translation gives CASSRRGDRDNNEQFF. This chain joins TRBV27 and TRBJ2-1; TRBD1 matches 9 bases. In germline, CDR1 is MNHEY, CDR2 SMNVEV (reference sequence). The CDR3 sequence is 16 residues long. Unmatched junction bases numbered 11, after V lost 6 bases and J lost 5 bases.

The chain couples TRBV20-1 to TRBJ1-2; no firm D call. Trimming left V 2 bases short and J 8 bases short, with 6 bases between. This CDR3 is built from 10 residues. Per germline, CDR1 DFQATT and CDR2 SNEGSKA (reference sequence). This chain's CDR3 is CSARSVGYTF. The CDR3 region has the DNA TGCAGTGCTAGATCGGTGGGCTACACCTTC.

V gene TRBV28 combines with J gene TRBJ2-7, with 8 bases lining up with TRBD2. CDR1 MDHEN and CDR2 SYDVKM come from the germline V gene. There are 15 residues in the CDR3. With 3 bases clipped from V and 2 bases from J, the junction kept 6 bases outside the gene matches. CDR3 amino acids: CASSLRAGAPYEQYF. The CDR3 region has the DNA TGTGCCAGCAGTTTGAGAGCGGGAGCCCCCTACGAGCAGTACTTC.

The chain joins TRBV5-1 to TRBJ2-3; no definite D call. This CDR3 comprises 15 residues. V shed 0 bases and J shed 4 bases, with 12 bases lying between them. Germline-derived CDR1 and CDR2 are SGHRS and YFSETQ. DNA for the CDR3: TGCGCCAGCAGCTTGGTGCCTACAAGCGCAGATACGCAGTATTTT. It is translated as CASSLVPTSADTQYF.

The CDR3 reads CASSRLAGGGEQFF. CDR3 in DNA: TGTGCCAGCAGCCGACTAGCGGGAGGTGGCGAGCAGTTCTTC. This chain connects TRBV11-3 to TRBJ2-1, with 13 positions matching TRBD2. Germline CDR1 reads SGHNT; CDR2 reads YENEEA. The J segment lost 10 bases and the V segment lost 5 bases, leaving 5 bases of the junction unmatched. There are 14 residues in the CDR3. Full variable domain (remainder filled in from reference TRBV11-3 and TRBJ2-1): EAGVVQSPRYKIIEKKQPVAFWCNPISGHNTLYWYLQNLGQGPELLIRYENEEAVDDSQLPKDRFSAERLKGVDSTLKIQPAELGDSAVYLCASSRLAGGGEQFFGPGTRLTVL.

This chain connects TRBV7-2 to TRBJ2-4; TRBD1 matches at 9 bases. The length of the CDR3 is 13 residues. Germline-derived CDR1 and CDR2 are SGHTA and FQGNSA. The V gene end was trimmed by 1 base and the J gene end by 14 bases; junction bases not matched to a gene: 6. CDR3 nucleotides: TGTGCCAGCAGCTTAGACAGGGGGCCCTCCGAGTACTTC. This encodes CASSLDRGPSEYF.

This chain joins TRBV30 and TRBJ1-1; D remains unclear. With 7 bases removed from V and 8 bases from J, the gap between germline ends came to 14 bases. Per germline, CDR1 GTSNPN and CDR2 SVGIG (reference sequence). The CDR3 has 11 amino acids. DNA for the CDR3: TGTGCCTATTCCGTGGTTCGGGAAGCTTTCTTT. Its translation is CAYSVVREAFF.

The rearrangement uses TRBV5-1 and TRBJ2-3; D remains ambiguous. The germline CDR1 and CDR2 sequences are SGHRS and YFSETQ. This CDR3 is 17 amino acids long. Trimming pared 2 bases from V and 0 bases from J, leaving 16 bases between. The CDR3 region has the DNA TGCGCCAGCAGCTTTCAAATAACACTACATAGCACAGATACGCAGTATTTT. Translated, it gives CASSFQITLHSTDTQYF.

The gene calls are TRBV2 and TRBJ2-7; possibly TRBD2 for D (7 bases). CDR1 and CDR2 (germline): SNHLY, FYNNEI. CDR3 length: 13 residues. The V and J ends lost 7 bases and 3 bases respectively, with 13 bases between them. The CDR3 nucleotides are TGTGCCAGCACCGAGGGGGGGGGCTACGAGCAGTACTTC. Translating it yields CASTEGGGYEQYF.

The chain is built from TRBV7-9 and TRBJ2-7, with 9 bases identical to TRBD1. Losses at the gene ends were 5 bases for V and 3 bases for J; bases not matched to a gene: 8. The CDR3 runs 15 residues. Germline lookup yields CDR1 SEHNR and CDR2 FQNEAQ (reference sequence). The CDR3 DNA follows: TGTGCCAGCAGCCCAACAGGGGGCTTGAGCTACGAGCAGTACTTC. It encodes CASSPTGGLSYEQYF.

The CDR3 nucleotides read TGTGCCAGCAGCCTGTTGAACACTGAAGCTTTCTTT. Residues: CASSLLNTEAFF. The J gene is TRBJ1-1, the V gene TRBV12-3 or TRBV12-4; no definite D call. The CDR3 loop spans 12 amino acids. V gave up 6 bases and J gave up 0 bases, with 5 bases separating them.